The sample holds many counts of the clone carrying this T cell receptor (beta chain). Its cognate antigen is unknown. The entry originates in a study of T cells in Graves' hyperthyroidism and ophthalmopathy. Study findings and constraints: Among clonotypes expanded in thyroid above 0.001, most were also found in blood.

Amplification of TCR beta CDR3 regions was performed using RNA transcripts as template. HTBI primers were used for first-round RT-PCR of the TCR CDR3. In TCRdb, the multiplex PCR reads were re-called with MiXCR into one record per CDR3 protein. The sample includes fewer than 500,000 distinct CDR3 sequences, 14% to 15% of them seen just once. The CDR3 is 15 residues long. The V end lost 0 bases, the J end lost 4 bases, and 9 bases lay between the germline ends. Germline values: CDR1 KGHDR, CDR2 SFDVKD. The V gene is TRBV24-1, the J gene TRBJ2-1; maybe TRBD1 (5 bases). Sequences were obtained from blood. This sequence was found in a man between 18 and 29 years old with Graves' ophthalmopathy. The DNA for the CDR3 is TGTGCCACCAGTGATTTGAGTCAGGGTTACAATGAGCAGTTCTTC. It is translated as CATSDLSQGYNEQFF.